The 12 T cell receptor beta chains presented below share a single source sample, sequenced in a study of T cell repertoires in cytomegalovirus infection. TCRdb passed the reads through MiXCR, listing each CDR3 protein once. The table has about 320,000 distinct CDR3 sequences, over 7.5% seen once. The source material was PBMCs. The receptor source for this set is a human donor in good health (CMV status not recorded). Some clones in this sample may be carry-over from other donors' samples.

This clonotype was observed a few times. This chain connects TRBV20-1 to TRBJ2-7, with 7 bases lining up with TRBD1. The CDR3 is 15 amino acids. Germline V gives CDR1 DFQATT, CDR2 SNEGSKA (reference sequence). The junction had 11 bases not matched to a gene; V was cut back by 0 bases and J by 6 bases. The CDR3 sequence is CSARDSDRRPGEQYF. The CDR3 nucleotides are TGCAGTGCTAGAGATTCGGACAGGCGACCGGGCGAGCAGTACTTC.

This chain links TRBV28 with TRBJ2-7; D remains ambiguous. From germline, CDR1 is MDHEN and CDR2 SYDVKM. The CDR3 is 12 amino acids. Trimming cost V 5 bases and J 6 bases, with 11 bases left between them. The CDR3: CASSPAPSEQYF. The CDR3, as DNA: TGTGCCAGCAGTCCCGCCCCATCCGAGCAGTACTTC.

The chain is built from TRBV6-2 or TRBV6-3 and TRBJ2-7; a possible D gene is TRBD2 (5 bases). Germline lookup yields CDR1 MNHEY and CDR2 SVGEGT. Trimming took 2 bases from V and 3 from J, leaving 20 bases between them. This CDR3 has 17 amino acids. The CDR3 region has the DNA TGTGCCAGCAGTTACGAAGCCGGAGGTAGATTTAACTACGAGCAGTACTTC. Amino acid sequence: CASSYEAGGRFNYEQYF.

This clonotype was seen more than once but under ten times. The chain recombines TRBV12-3 or TRBV12-4 with TRBJ2-4; a weak D match, TRBD1 (7 bases). This CDR3 comprises 15 residues. V lost 5 bases and J lost 9, with 20 bases in between. As DNA, the CDR3 is TGTGCCAGCAGTCGTAGACAGGGAATGGGAGGCATTCAGTACTTC. Its translation is CASSRRQGMGGIQYF.

The CDR3 coding sequence is TGTGCCAGCAGCCAAGGGGGTTTCAACGAGCAGTACTTC. It translates to CASSQGGFNEQYF. The V gene is TRBV28, the J gene TRBJ2-7, with a tentative D call TRBD1 (6 bases). CDR3 size: 13 residues. The V end was cut by 6 bases, the J end by 5 bases, with 14 bases between. Germline lookup yields CDR1 MDHEN and CDR2 SYDVKM. Using reference TRBV28 and TRBJ2-7 for the parts outside the CDR3, the full variable domain is DVKVTQSSRYLVKRTGEKVFLECVQDMDHENMFWYRQDPGLGLRLIYFSYDVKMKEKGDIPEGYSVSREKKERFSLILESASTNQTSMYLCASSQGGFNEQYFGPGTRLTVT.

This clonotype was detected only a few times. The chain employs TRBV10-1 and TRBJ2-5; unclear D gene. Germline loops: CDR1 WNHNN, CDR2 SYGVQD (reference sequence). The CDR3 contains 13 residues. Trimming stripped 2 bases from V and 7 bases from J, with 11 bases between. The CDR3 region has the DNA TGCGCCAGCAGTGAGAGTCCCAGCGCGACCCAGTACTTC. It codes for CASSESPSATQYF.

This clonotype was seen a few times. V usage is TRBV6-2 or TRBV6-3 and J usage is TRBJ2-7, with 8 bases that match TRBD1. Unmatched junction bases numbered 5, after V lost 5 bases and J lost 5 bases. Germline loops: CDR1 MNHEY, CDR2 SVGEGT. This CDR3 is built from 13 residues. CDR3 amino acids: CASSRTGTHEQYF. CDR3 DNA: TGTGCCAGCAGTAGGACAGGGACCCACGAGCAGTACTTC.

This clonotype appeared a few times. The V gene is TRBV19, the J gene TRBJ2-3; D remains ambiguous. Germline V gives CDR1 LNHDA, CDR2 SQIVND (reference sequence). Between the trimmed V and J ends, which lost 2 bases and 4 bases, there was a span of 7 bases. The CDR3 has 13 amino acids. The CDR3 DNA follows: TGTGCCAGTAGTATATCCCGGGCAGATACGCAGTATTTT. Protein product: CASSISRADTQYF.

This clonotype was counted ten times or more. The chain recombines TRBV27 with TRBJ2-7, with 7 bases that match TRBD1. The CDR3 has 14 residues. The junction had 3 bases not matched to a gene; V was cut back by 4 bases and J by 0 bases. Germline CDR1 reads MNHEY; CDR2 reads SMNVEV (reference sequence). CDR3 residues: CASSSWDSSYEQYF. CDR3 nucleotide sequence: TGTGCCAGCAGTTCATGGGACAGCTCCTACGAGCAGTACTTC.

This clonotype showed up many times. This sequence joins TRBV7-6 and TRBJ2-7; TRBD1 agrees at 9 bases. Germline CDR1 is SGHVS and CDR2 is FNYEAQ. Trimming took 1 base from V and 2 from J; bases not matched to a gene: 6. This CDR3 is built from 16 residues. The CDR3 is CASSLVSGTGPYEQYF. The CDR3 bases are TGTGCCAGCAGCTTAGTCTCCGGGACAGGGCCCTACGAGCAGTACTTC. Using reference TRBV7-6 and TRBJ2-7 for the parts outside the CDR3, the full variable domain is GAGVSQSPRYKVTKRGQDVALRCDPISGHVSLYWYRQALGQGPEFLTYFNYEAQQDKSGLPNDRFSAERPEGSISTLTIQRTEQRDSAMYRCASSLVSGTGPYEQYFGPGTRLTVT.

This clonotype appeared many times. The J gene is TRBJ2-1, the V gene TRBV6-6; D is undetermined. The CDR3 loop spans 12 amino acids. CDR1 MNHNY and CDR2 SVGAGI come from the germline V gene (reference sequence). V was cut by 5 bases and J by 1 base, with 3 bases left in between. The CDR3 sequence: CASSRSYNEQFF. As DNA, the CDR3 is TGTGCCAGCAGTCGATCCTACAATGAGCAGTTCTTC.

V and J are TRBV28 and TRBJ2-7; D tentatively reads TRBD1 or TRBD2 (5 bases each). V was pared by 2 bases and J by 4 bases, with 12 bases between. Germline V gene sequence: CDR1 MDHEN, CDR2 SYDVKM. The CDR3 length is 14 residues. The DNA of the CDR3 is TGTGCCAGCAGTTTACAGGGAGAGGTATACGAGCAGTACTTC. Its translation is CASSLQGEVYEQYF.